Detailed here is one TCR beta chain. Its matching antigen is unknown. This entry is derived from a study of Ad26.COV2.S vaccination and SARS-CoV-2 variants. Study-wide results and caveats: Across vaccine and placebo recipients, the breadth of non-spike TCRs was similar.

Germline CDR1 reads SGHTA; CDR2 reads FQGNSA. The CDR3 has 16 residues. Trimming shortened V by 1 base and J by 0 bases, and 11 bases separated the two germline ends. The treatment denotes: some 19 received Ad26.COV2.S at low or high dose, single or two shots; 5 received placebo; per-sample allocation not given. Day 63 after the first injection of vaccine or placebo was the sampling time. Sequencing used immunoSEQ multiplex PCR; TCRdb keeps in-frame clones, though not all of them. The sample shows about 680,000 clones, about 89% of them seen only once. This chain uses TRBV7-2 with TRBJ2-3; D ambiguous. The sequence derives from a person between 18 and 65 years old who received the Ad26.COV2.S COVID-19 vaccine or a placebo. Sample: peripheral blood, taken in a trial of Ad26.COV2.S vaccine versus placebo. The CDR3 DNA is TGTGCCAGCAGCTTAGGGAACGGCCCTAGCACAGATACGCAGTATTTT. This codes for CASSLGNGPSTDTQYF.